The 28 T cell receptor beta chains below were found in one sample sequenced in a study of blood T cells in healthy people across ages. The use of a sample-barcoded 5' primer and a J-beta primer mix characterized a second PCR of 7 to 11 cycles. MiXCR was run by TCRdb on the 5' RACE reads, yielding one entry per CDR3 protein. The sample has some 550,000 distinct CDR3 sequences; 45% to 55% are singletons. The sample was blood. These receptors originate from a man older than 75 in good health.

This clonotype was observed at least ten times. The J gene is TRBJ1-4, the V gene TRBV6-5; no firm D call. This CDR3 is 15 amino acids long. V lost 0 bases and J 5 bases, leaving 10 bases between the germline ends. CDR1 is MNHEY and CDR2 is SVGAGI in the germline V gene. The CDR3 sequence: CASSYSAVGNEKLFF. For the CDR3, the DNA is TGTGCCAGCAGTTACTCGGCAGTCGGAAATGAAAAACTGTTTTTT.

CDR3 in amino acids: CASSSGGHRDGNQPQHF. The CDR3 DNA follows: TGTGCCAGCAGTTCTGGGGGCCACAGGGATGGCAATCAGCCCCAGCATTTT. The chain has TRBV6-2 or TRBV6-3 and TRBJ1-5; D possibly corresponds to TRBD1 (6 bases). Looked up from germline, CDR1 is MNHEY and CDR2 is SVGEGT. The CDR3 is made up of 17 amino acids. V lost 4 bases to trimming and J lost 2 bases, with 18 bases between them.

The chain combines TRBV10-3 with TRBJ2-3; weak D call: TRBD2 (6 bases). V lost 4 bases and J 2 bases, leaving 10 bases between the germline ends. CDR3 length: 14 amino acids. Germline-derived CDR1 and CDR2 are ENHRY and SYGVKD. The CDR3 protein is CAISVTGVTDTQYF. CDR3 sequence (DNA): TGTGCCATCAGTGTTACGGGAGTCACAGATACGCAGTATTTT.

Regarding this clonotype: A junction boundary mismatches the germline segment, possibly from a read error. V usage is TRBV10-3 and J usage is TRBJ2-5, with D possibly TRBD2 on 5 matching bases. The CDR3 has 12 amino acids. Germline CDR1 and CDR2: ENHRY and SYGVKD. In DNA form, the CDR3 reads TGTACCATCAGTGGAGGCTTAGAGACCCAGTACTTC. It specifies CTISGGLETQYF.

In this sample, this clonotype turned up a few times. The chain joins TRBV12-3 or TRBV12-4 to TRBJ2-3; TRBD1 might be the D (5 bases). This CDR3 region has 13 residues. The V end was cut by 7 bases, the J end by 0 bases, with 8 bases between. The CDR3 DNA is TGTGCCAGCATCCAGGGTAGCACAGATACGCAGTATTTT. Translated: CASIQGSTDTQYF.

V gene TRBV7-3 combines with J gene TRBJ2-5; D is possibly TRBD1 or TRBD2 (5 bases each). The V end was cut by 3 bases, the J end by 3 bases, with 11 bases between. Germline loops: CDR1 SGHTA, CDR2 FQGTGA. This CDR3 is built from 14 residues. The CDR3 loop is CASSFVGTKETQYF. The CDR3 DNA reads TGTGCCAGCAGCTTCGTCGGGACCAAAGAGACCCAGTACTTC. Together with reference TRBV7-3 and TRBJ2-5, the CDR3 gives the full variable domain: GAGVSQTPSNKVTEKGKYVELRCDPISGHTALYWYRQSLGQGPEFLIYFQGTGAADDSGLPNDRFFAVRPEGSVSTLKIQRTERGDSAVYLCASSFVGTKETQYFGPGTRLLVL.

The chain recombines TRBV7-2 with TRBJ2-1, with 8 nucleotides matching TRBD1. The CDR3 loop spans 15 amino acids. From germline, CDR1 is SGHTA and CDR2 FQGNSA. The J segment lost 13 bases and the V segment lost 1 base, leaving 12 bases of the junction unmatched. The CDR3 spells CASSLGQGSGETQFF. In nucleotides, the CDR3 is TGTGCCAGCAGCTTAGGACAGGGGTCAGGAGAGACCCAGTTCTTC.

This clonotype was recorded many times. The V and J genes are TRBV6-6 and TRBJ2-2; D is unclear. The CDR3 consists of 15 residues. Per the germline V gene, CDR1 is MNHNY and CDR2 is SVGAGI (reference sequence). The V end was cut by 7 bases, the J end by 0 bases, with 12 bases between. The CDR3 loop is CASTSPVTNTGELFF. In DNA form, the CDR3 reads TGTGCCAGCACCTCCCCGGTAACGAACACCGGGGAGCTGTTTTTT.

The chain carries TRBV29-1 and TRBJ2-6, with 8 bases matching TRBD2. The CDR3 extends over 19 amino acids. CDR1 and CDR2 from the germline V gene are SQVTM and ANQGSEA. V trimming: 0 bases; J trimming: 4 bases; junction bases outside the gene matches: 14. CDR3 amino acids: CSVEDRTASGSYGANVLTF. The CDR3 nucleotides are TGCAGCGTTGAAGATCGGACGGCCAGCGGGAGTTACGGGGCCAACGTCCTGACTTTC.

Ten or more counts support this clonotype. The genes are TRBV6-6 and TRBJ2-1; TRBD1 aligns across 7 bases. The last part of the DNA fits TRBJ2-7 better; the J call may be wrong. The CDR3 runs 16 residues. CDR1 is MNHNY and CDR2 is SVGAGI in the germline V gene (reference sequence). CDR3 nucleotides: TGTGCCAGCAGCATCCGTGGGACAGATACCTACAATGAGCAGTACTTC. It yields the protein CASSIRGTDTYNEQYF.

Of note for this clonotype: A much larger clone differs from this one at a single base, so this may be a read error. V and J are TRBV6-5 and TRBJ2-1; 9 bases match TRBD1. The V gene's germline CDR1 is MNHEY and CDR2 SVGAGI. The CDR3 consists of 14 residues. Trimming at V came to 6 bases and at J to 13 bases, leaving 13 bases not matched to a gene. In DNA form, the CDR3 reads TGTGCCAGCAGCTCTGACAGGGGGGAAGAGACCCAGTTCTTC. This sequence encodes CASSSDRGEETQFF.

A word on this clonotype: The junction does not match germline at one end; this may be a read error. The chain links TRBV27 to TRBJ2-7, with 10 positions matching TRBD2. The CDR3 covers 18 residues. CDR1 is MNHEY, CDR2 SMNVEV, per germline (reference sequence). The CDR3 is CAGSRWLAGVTSSYEQYF. The CDR3 coding sequence is TGTGCCGGCAGTCGGTGGCTAGCGGGGGTTACGAGCTCCTACGAGCAGTACTTC.

The rearrangement joins TRBV12-3 or TRBV12-4 to TRBJ1-2; no reliable D call. This CDR3 has 13 residues. V dropped 2 bases and J dropped 7 bases, with 11 bases sitting between them. CDR3 region: CASSLILGSGYTF. As DNA, the CDR3 is TGTGCCAGCAGTTTAATCCTAGGGTCTGGCTACACCTTC.

A remark on this clonotype: A much larger clonotype is one base distant, so this may be a read error. This rearrangement joins TRBV7-6 to TRBJ2-3; 9 bases are shared with TRBD2. The ends lost 2 bases at V and 6 bases at J; junction bases unmatched: 9. This CDR3 comprises 16 residues. CDR1 is SGHVS and CDR2 is FNYEAQ in the germline V gene. CDR3 protein: CASSLTEAGGMDTQYF. For the CDR3, the DNA is TGTGCCAGCAGCTTAACCGAAGCGGGAGGCATGGATACGCAGTATTTT.

CDR3 in amino acids: CASSRGLAGGYYEQFF. As DNA, the CDR3 is TGTGCCAGCAGCCGCGGACTAGCGGGAGGGTACTATGAGCAGTTCTTC. This chain uses TRBV11-3 with TRBJ2-1; 15 bases align to TRBD2. J lost 8 bases, V lost 5 bases, and 7 bases had no gene match. The V gene's germline CDR1 is SGHNT and CDR2 YENEEA. The CDR3 spans 16 residues.

Only one count was recorded for this clonotype. V usage is TRBV6-1 and J usage is TRBJ2-1; 13 bases are shared with TRBD2. This CDR3 is 16 amino acids long. V trimming: 4 bases; J trimming: 4 bases; junction bases outside the gene matches: 4. CDR1 MNHNS and CDR2 SASEGT come from the germline V gene. The CDR3 region is CASSGSTSGGYNEQFF. CDR3 nucleotide sequence: TGTGCCAGCAGTGGTTCGACTAGCGGGGGGTACAATGAGCAGTTCTTC.

The chain employs TRBV7-9 and TRBJ2-3, with TRBD2 matching 9 bases. This CDR3 has 16 residues. Germline V gives CDR1 SEHNR, CDR2 FQNEAQ (reference sequence). The ends lost 7 bases at V and 1 base at J; junction bases unmatched: 9. The CDR3 region is CASTQRRTSGTDTQYF. CDR3 nucleotides: TGTGCCAGCACCCAGAGAAGGACTAGCGGCACAGATACGCAGTATTTT.

The chain links TRBV27 to TRBJ2-1; the match to TRBD1 covers 8 bases. Germline trimming cut 3 bases from V and 1 base from J; bases unmatched to any gene: 2. The length of the CDR3 is 15 residues. CDR1 is MNHEY, CDR2 SMNVEV, per germline (reference sequence). The CDR3 loop reads CASSFGQGSYNEQFF. In DNA form, the CDR3 reads TGTGCCAGCAGTTTCGGACAGGGTTCCTACAATGAGCAGTTCTTC.

This chain uses TRBV12-3 or TRBV12-4 with TRBJ2-5; either TRBD1 or TRBD2 may fit D (5 bases each). The end of the DNA fits TRBJ2-7 better, so the J call may be wrong. CDR3 size: 13 residues. This CDR3 is CASNSGQGYEQYF. The CDR3 nucleotides are TGTGCCAGCAATTCGGGGCAGGGATACGAGCAGTACTTC.

The chain employs TRBV28 and TRBJ1-5, with D possibly matching TRBD1 (6 bases). Germline loops: CDR1 MDHEN, CDR2 SYDVKM. CDR3 length: 13 residues. V lost 6 bases, J lost 0 bases, and 6 bases lay in between. The CDR3 sequence is CASRQGSNQPQHF. CDR3 nucleotides: TGTGCCAGCAGACAGGGTAGCAATCAGCCCCAGCATTTT.

This clonotype was counted between two and nine times. The chain employs TRBV6-4 and TRBJ2-3; D possibly corresponds to TRBD1 (5 bases). Germline CDR1 and CDR2: MRHNA and SNTAGT. CDR3 length equals 13 residues. V was shortened by 2 bases and J by 8 bases, with 11 bases between the two germline ends. The CDR3, as DNA: TGTGCCAGCAGTGACAGGGGAAAGGGTACGCAGTATTTT. It specifies CASSDRGKGTQYF.

V gene TRBV27 combines with J gene TRBJ2-6; D is unresolved. In germline, CDR1 is MNHEY, CDR2 SMNVEV (reference sequence). V shed 11 bases and J shed 1 base, with 12 bases lying between them. The CDR3 covers 14 residues. CDR3 residues: CASKTFSGANVLTF. Here the CDR3 DNA reads TGTGCCTCTAAGACCTTTTCTGGGGCCAACGTCCTGACTTTC.

This clonotype was seen a handful of times. The chain joins TRBV6-6 to TRBJ2-7; 8 bases agree with TRBD1. Trimming removed 6 bases from V and 3 bases from J; junction bases left unmatched: 7. Per germline, CDR1 MNHNY and CDR2 SVGAGI (reference sequence). There are 14 residues in the CDR3. The CDR3 protein is CASRTDRGGYEQYF. Written as DNA, the CDR3 is TGTGCCAGCAGAACCGACAGGGGTGGCTACGAGCAGTACTTC.

This clonotype has a single count. The chain carries TRBV25-1 and TRBJ1-6, with no clear D. The CDR3 runs 13 residues. Germline V lookup: CDR1 MGHDK, CDR2 SYGVNS. Trimming removed 6 bases at V and 8 bases at J, with 11 bases between. This CDR3 is CASRGMWDSPLHF. The CDR3, as DNA: TGTGCCAGCAGGGGGATGTGGGATTCACCCCTCCACTTT.

In DNA, the CDR3 is TGTGCCAGCAGTTACTCTGAGAGCCCCTTAGGGAATGAGCAGTTCTTC. It yields the protein CASSYSESPLGNEQFF. The chain has TRBV6-2 or TRBV6-3 and TRBJ2-1; D not resolved. V lost 0 bases and J lost 7, with 16 bases in between. The germline V gene encodes CDR1 MNHEY and CDR2 SVGEGT. CDR3 length equals 16 residues.

J is TRBJ1-2 and V is TRBV10-3; D might be TRBD1 (5 bases). CDR3 length: 13 amino acids. CDR1 ENHRY and CDR2 SYGVKD come from the germline V gene. Trimming left V 6 bases short and J 3 bases short, with 11 bases between. The CDR3 bases are TGTGCCATCAGCGGACATTCCGACTATGGCTACACCTTC. Translated: CAISGHSDYGYTF.

This rearrangement joins TRBV7-3 to TRBJ2-1, with TRBD2 matching 7 bases. The V and J ends lost 5 bases and 3 bases, in that order; junction bases with no gene match: 7. The CDR3 runs 15 residues. Germline lookup yields CDR1 SGHTA and CDR2 FQGTGA. Written as DNA, the CDR3 is TGTGCCAGCAGCATCGGACTAGTCCACTACAATGAGCAGTTCTTC. Protein: CASSIGLVHYNEQFF.

A single count supports this clonotype. The CDR3 coding sequence is TGCGCCAGCAGCCAAACTGAGTTGAAGAGTGAGCAGTTCTTC. It yields the protein CASSQTELKSEQFF. The V call is TRBV5-1, the J call TRBJ2-1; the D is unclear. Per germline, CDR1 SGHRS and CDR2 YFSETQ. V was trimmed by 4 bases and J by 9 bases, leaving 17 bases between them. There are 14 residues in the CDR3. The full variable domain, with the rest looked up from reference TRBV5-1 and TRBJ2-1, is KAGVTQTPRYLIKTRGQQVTLSCSPISGHRSVSWYQQTPGQGLQFLFEYFSETQRNKGNFPGRFSGRQFSNSRSEMNVSTLELGDSALYLCASSQTELKSEQFFGPGTRLTVL.